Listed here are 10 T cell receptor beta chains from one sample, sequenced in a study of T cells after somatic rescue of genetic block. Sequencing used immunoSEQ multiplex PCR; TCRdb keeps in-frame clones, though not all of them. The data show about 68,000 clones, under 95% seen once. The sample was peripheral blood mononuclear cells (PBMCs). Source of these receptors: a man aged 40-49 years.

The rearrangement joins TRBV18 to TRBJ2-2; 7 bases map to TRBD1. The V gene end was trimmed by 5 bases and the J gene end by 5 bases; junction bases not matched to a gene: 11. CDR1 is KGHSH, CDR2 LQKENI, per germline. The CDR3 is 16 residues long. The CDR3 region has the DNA TGTGCCAGCTCAGAATCGACAGGGCTAACGACCGGGGAGCTGTTTTTT. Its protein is CASSESTGLTTGELFF.

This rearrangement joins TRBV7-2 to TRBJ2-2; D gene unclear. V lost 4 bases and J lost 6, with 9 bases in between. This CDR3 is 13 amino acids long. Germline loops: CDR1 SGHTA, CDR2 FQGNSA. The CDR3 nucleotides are TGTGCCAGCAGCTCGGTTGTCGCCGGGGAGCTGTTTTTT. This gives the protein CASSSVVAGELFF.

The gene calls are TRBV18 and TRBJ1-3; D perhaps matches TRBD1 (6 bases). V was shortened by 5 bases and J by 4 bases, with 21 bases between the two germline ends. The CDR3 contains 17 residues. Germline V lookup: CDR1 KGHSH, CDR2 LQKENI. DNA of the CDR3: TGTGCCAGCTCAAACGGATTTTACAGGGACGAGGGAAACACCATATATTTT. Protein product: CASSNGFYRDEGNTIYF.

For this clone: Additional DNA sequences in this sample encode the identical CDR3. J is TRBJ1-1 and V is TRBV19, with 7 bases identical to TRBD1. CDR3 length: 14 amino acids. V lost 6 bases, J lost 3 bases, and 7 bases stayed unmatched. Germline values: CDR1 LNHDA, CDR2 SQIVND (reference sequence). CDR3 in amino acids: CASSPGTDYTEAFF. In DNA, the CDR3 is TGTGCCAGTAGCCCTGGGACAGACTACACTGAAGCTTTCTTT.

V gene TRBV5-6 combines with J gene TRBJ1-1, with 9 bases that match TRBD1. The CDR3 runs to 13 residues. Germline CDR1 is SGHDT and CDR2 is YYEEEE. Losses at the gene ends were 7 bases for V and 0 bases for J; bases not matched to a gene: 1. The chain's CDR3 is CASGQGMNTEAFF. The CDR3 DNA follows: TGTGCCAGCGGACAGGGGATGAACACTGAAGCTTTCTTT.

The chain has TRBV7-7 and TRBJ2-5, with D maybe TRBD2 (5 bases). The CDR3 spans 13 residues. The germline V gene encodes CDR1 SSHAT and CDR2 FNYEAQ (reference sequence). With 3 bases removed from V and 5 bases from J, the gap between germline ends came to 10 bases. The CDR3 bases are TGTGCCAGCAGCTTCGGCGGGTCGGAGACCCAGTACTTC. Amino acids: CASSFGGSETQYF.

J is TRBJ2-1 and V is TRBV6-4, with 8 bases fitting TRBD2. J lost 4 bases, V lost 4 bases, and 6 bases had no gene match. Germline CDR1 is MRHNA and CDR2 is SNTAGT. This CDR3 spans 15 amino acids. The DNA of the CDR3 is TGTGCCAGCAGTGCAACTAGCGGCGATTACAATGAGCAGTTCTTC. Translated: CASSATSGDYNEQFF.

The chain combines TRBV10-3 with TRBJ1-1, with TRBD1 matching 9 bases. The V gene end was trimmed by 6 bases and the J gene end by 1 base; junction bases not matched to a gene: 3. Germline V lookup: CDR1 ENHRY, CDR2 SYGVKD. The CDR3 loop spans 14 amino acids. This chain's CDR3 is CAIRGQGGNTEAFF. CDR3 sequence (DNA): TGTGCCATCAGGGGACAGGGCGGGAACACTGAAGCTTTCTTT.

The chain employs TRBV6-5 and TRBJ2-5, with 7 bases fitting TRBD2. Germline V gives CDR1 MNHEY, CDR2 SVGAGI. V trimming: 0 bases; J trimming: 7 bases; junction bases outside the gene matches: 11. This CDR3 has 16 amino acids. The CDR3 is CASSYSPSGTGGTQYF. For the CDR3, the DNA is TGTGCCAGCAGTTACTCTCCTAGCGGTACGGGAGGGACCCAGTACTTC.

The CDR3 reads CASGGQEEGYTF. The CDR3 region has the DNA TGTGCCAGCGGGGGACAGGAGGAGGGCTACACCTTC. The rearrangement joins TRBV2 to TRBJ1-2, with TRBD1 matching over 8 bases. The junction had 7 bases not matched to a gene; V was cut back by 8 bases and J by 8 bases. CDR3 size: 12 residues. Per the germline V gene, CDR1 is SNHLY and CDR2 is FYNNEI.